These 22 T cell receptor beta chains originate from one sample sequenced in a study of read filtering for tumor transcriptome and immune sequencing. From around 440 ng of RNA, a library with molecular barcoded alpha/delta and beta/gamma adaptors was made. TCRdb reprocessed the reads via MiXCR and lists one record per CDR3 protein. This repertoire shows roughly 38,000 distinct CDR3 sequences, 13% found once; its top ten account for approximately 31%. Source material: a population of CD138-negative cells sorted from bone marrow. Receptor source: a donor aged 40 or over with multiple myeloma.

This clonotype was seen only once. The rearrangement joins TRBV20-1 to TRBJ2-3, with TRBD2 matching over 10 bases. The trim removed 6 bases at V and 2 bases at J, leaving 23 bases unmatched. CDR3 length: 20 amino acids. Germline-derived CDR1 and CDR2 are DFQATT and SNEGSKA (reference sequence). In DNA, the CDR3 is TGCAGTGCCCTCGCGGGGGAGCGGGAGGGCCTGACCACACACACAGATACGCAGTATTTT. Protein sequence: CSALAGEREGLTTHTDTQYF.

At least ten counts were recorded for this clonotype. The chain joins TRBV2 to TRBJ2-3; no firm D call. The CDR3 is 11 residues long. Germline CDR1 SNHLY, CDR2 FYNNEI. Trimming took off 4 bases at V and 2 bases at J, with 1 base between the two ends. In DNA, the CDR3 is TGTGCCAGCAGTGCCACAGATACGCAGTATTTT. Translated, it gives CASSATDTQYF. Full variable domain (rest looked up from reference TRBV2 and TRBJ2-3): EPEVTQTPSHQVTQMGQEVILRCVPISNHLYFYWYRQILGQKVEFLVSFYNNEISEKSEIFDDQFSVERPDGSNFTLKIRSTKLEDSAMYFCASSATDTQYFGPGTRLTVL.

With respect to this clonotype: It differs at one base from a far larger clone, so likely a read error. V and J are TRBV6-1 and TRBJ2-1; D gene uncertain. The germline V gene has CDR1 MNHNS and CDR2 SASEGT. CDR3 length equals 16 residues. V gave up 6 bases and J gave up 10 bases, with 25 bases separating them. The CDR3: CASSRRSRRFGSEQFF. Here the CDR3 DNA reads TGTGCCAGCAGCCGCCGGAGCAGGAGATTCGGAAGCGAGCAGTTCTTC.

In this sample, this clonotype turned up many times. J is TRBJ2-3 and V is TRBV7-2, with D possibly TRBD1 on 6 matching bases. The CDR3 has 15 residues. The germline CDR1 and CDR2 sequences are SGHTA and FQGNSA. V lost 1 base and J lost 1, with 9 bases in between. CDR3: CASSLEGQRTDTQYF. The CDR3 coding sequence is TGTGCCAGCAGCTTAGAGGGACAACGCACAGATACGCAGTATTTT.

This clonotype was seen at least ten times. The chain carries TRBV29-1 and TRBJ2-5, with D unresolved. With 1 base removed from V and 2 bases from J, the gap between germline ends came to 11 bases. Germline V lookup: CDR1 SQVTM, CDR2 ANQGSEA. The CDR3 has 14 residues. CDR3 bases: TGCAGCGTTGAAGTGGTAGGGAAACAAGAGACCCAGTACTTC. Translating gives CSVEVVGKQETQYF.

There are a few counts of this clonotype. This rearrangement joins TRBV7-6 to TRBJ2-1, with D perhaps matching TRBD2 (5 bases). V lost 5 bases and J lost 7, with 15 bases in between. Germline V gives CDR1 SGHVS, CDR2 FNYEAQ. This CDR3 has 14 amino acids. The CDR3 loop is CASSPRVARNEQFF. CDR3 DNA sequence: TGTGCCAGCAGCCCCCGGGTAGCGCGAAATGAGCAGTTCTTC.

This clonotype has ten or more counts. V gene TRBV7-2 combines with J gene TRBJ2-3; 9 bases fit TRBD2. Trimming at V came to 5 bases and at J to 5 bases, leaving 8 bases not matched to a gene. Germline V lookup: CDR1 SGHTA, CDR2 FQGNSA. This CDR3 spans 15 amino acids. The CDR3 sequence is CASSPSPSGIDTQYF. In DNA, the CDR3 is TGTGCCAGCAGCCCAAGCCCTAGCGGGATAGATACGCAGTATTTT. The whole variable domain, filled in from reference TRBV7-2 and TRBJ2-3, reads GAGVSQSPSNKVTEKGKDVELRCDPISGHTALYWYRQSLGQGLEFLIYFQGNSAPDKSGLPSDRFSAERTGGSVSTLTIQRTQQEDSAVYLCASSPSPSGIDTQYFGPGTRLTVL.

This clonotype was found many times. This rearrangement joins TRBV20-1 to TRBJ1-2; D uncertain. The CDR3 contains 13 residues. Germline V gene sequence: CDR1 DFQATT, CDR2 SNEGSKA (reference sequence). V lost 0 bases to trimming and J lost 7 bases, with 12 bases between them. In DNA form, the CDR3 reads TGCAGTGCTAGAGATCCCGAATTCCCTGGCTACACCTTC. It specifies CSARDPEFPGYTF.

This clonotype was seen more than once but under ten times. The chain links TRBV4-1 to TRBJ2-3; the D is unclear. Germline V gene lookup returns CDR1 MGHRA and CDR2 YSYEKL. V was cut by 3 bases and J by 10 bases, with 11 bases left in between. CDR3 length: 12 amino acids. The CDR3 sequence: CASSHDKLAQYF. The DNA of the CDR3 is TGCGCCAGCAGCCATGATAAATTAGCGCAGTATTTT.

At least ten counts were recorded for this clonotype. The rearrangement joins TRBV19 to TRBJ1-5, with D unclear. The CDR3 has 13 amino acids. Germline lookup yields CDR1 LNHDA and CDR2 SQIVND (reference sequence). Trimming removed 5 bases at V and 7 bases at J, with 12 bases between. The CDR3 is CASSAGLGQPQHF. Here the CDR3 DNA reads TGTGCCAGTAGTGCCGGGTTAGGGCAGCCCCAGCATTTT.

This clonotype was seen ten or more times. The chain combines TRBV30 with TRBJ2-5; D is uncertain. Germline loops: CDR1 GTSNPN, CDR2 SVGIG (reference sequence). Trimming took off 2 bases at V and 7 bases at J, with 8 bases between the two ends. The CDR3 is 11 amino acids. CDR3 sequence reads: CAWSSPVTQYF. CDR3 coding DNA: TGTGCCTGGAGTTCACCGGTGACCCAGTACTTC.

This clonotype occurred many times. The rearrangement links TRBV7-2 to TRBJ2-7, with unresolved D. CDR3 length: 14 residues. From germline, CDR1 is SGHTA and CDR2 FQGNSA. Trimming cost V 1 base and J 0 bases, with 7 bases left between them. The DNA for the CDR3 is TGTGCCAGCAGCTTAGGACGGAGCTCCTACGAGCAGTACTTC. Its translation is CASSLGRSSYEQYF.

This clonotype was picked up many times. The chain is built from TRBV28 and TRBJ2-1, with D maybe TRBD2 (5 bases). CDR1 is MDHEN and CDR2 is SYDVKM in the germline V gene. The CDR3 is 14 residues long. V lost 5 bases to trimming and J lost 0 bases, with 8 bases between them. The CDR3 loop is CASSLTSSYNEQFF. As DNA, the CDR3 is TGTGCCAGCAGTCTTACTAGCTCCTACAATGAGCAGTTCTTC.

This clonotype appeared many times. The chain's CDR3 is CATTMDREETQYF. Here the CDR3 DNA reads TGTGCCACCACCATGGACAGGGAAGAGACCCAGTACTTC. This chain connects TRBV10-3 to TRBJ2-5, with 8 nucleotides matching TRBD1. Germline loops: CDR1 ENHRY, CDR2 SYGVKD. CDR3 size: 13 residues. V gave up 10 bases and J gave up 3 bases; unmatched junction bases: 7.

This clonotype rates as medium-sized (0.01 to 0.1%). The chain has TRBV6-2 or TRBV6-3 and TRBJ2-1, with 7 nucleotides matching TRBD2. V dropped 0 bases and J dropped 4; count of bases not matched to a gene: 3. This CDR3 comprises 15 residues. Per the germline V gene, CDR1 is MNHEY and CDR2 is SVGEGT. The CDR3 coding sequence is TGTGCCAGCAGTTACTCGCTAGCGGCGTACAATGAGCAGTTCTTC. This encodes CASSYSLAAYNEQFF.

On this clonotype: The junction does not match germline at one end; this may be a read error. This chain links TRBV7-6 with TRBJ2-1, with D possibly matching TRBD1 (6 bases). Germline V CDR1 and CDR2: SGHVS, FNYEAQ. The CDR3 is 17 residues long. CDR3 loop: CASRLVGSSAKGDEQFF. The CDR3 DNA follows: TGTGCCAGCAGGTTAGTCGGCTCCAGCGCAAAGGGGGATGAGCAGTTCTTC.

This clonotype qualifies as medium-sized. The rearrangement links TRBV14 to TRBJ2-1, with 13 bases that match TRBD2. V was clipped by 6 bases and J by 8 bases; unmatched bases: 7. CDR3 length: 15 residues. Germline loops: CDR1 SGHDN, CDR2 FVKESK. For the CDR3, the DNA is TGTGCCAGCAGTGCGACTAGCGGGAGGCGAGATGAGCAGTTCTTC. Translating it yields CASSATSGRRDEQFF.

This clonotype was found many times. The V call is TRBV28, the J call TRBJ2-5; D not resolved. The ends were cut back, 8 bases at V and 5 bases at J, with 18 bases in the middle. The length of the CDR3 is 14 residues. The germline CDR1 and CDR2 sequences are MDHEN and SYDVKM. Written as DNA, the CDR3 is TGTGCCAGCTCTACCTTTCAGGTCGGGGAGACCCAGTACTTC. This sequence encodes CASSTFQVGETQYF.

This clonotype was detected ten times or more. V and J are TRBV9 and TRBJ2-1; 7 positions agree with TRBD2. The trim removed 0 bases at V and 4 bases at J, leaving 13 bases unmatched. This CDR3 region has 18 residues. CDR1 is SGDLS and CDR2 is YYNGEE in the germline V gene. CDR3 sequence (DNA): TGTGCCAGCAGCGTAGTTGCGCTAGCGGATCGTTCATACAATGAGCAGTTCTTC. Protein product: CASSVVALADRSYNEQFF.

This clonotype was seen ten or more times. The chain couples TRBV19 to TRBJ2-5; no definite D call. The germline V gene has CDR1 LNHDA and CDR2 SQIVND (reference sequence). The CDR3 loop spans 13 amino acids. V dropped 4 bases and J dropped 5 bases, with 11 bases sitting between them. The CDR3 DNA sequence: TGTGCCAGTAGTACGGACCTGTGGGAGACCCAGTACTTC. Translated, it gives CASSTDLWETQYF.

This clonotype is medium-sized in the sample. This chain joins TRBV21-1 and TRBJ2-4; the table's D call of TRBD2 was not tested on the DNA. TRBV21-1 is flagged as a pseudogene. This CDR3 contains 17 residues. The chain's CDR3 is CASSTGGTSGRGDIQYF. For the CDR3, the DNA is TGTGCCAGCAGCACGGGGGGGACTAGCGGGAGAGGTGACATTCAGTACTTC.

This clonotype was seen many times. V usage is TRBV20-1 and J usage is TRBJ1-1, with D maybe TRBD1 (6 bases). The CDR3 is made up of 14 amino acids. Per germline, CDR1 DFQATT and CDR2 SNEGSKA (reference sequence). V was shortened by 2 bases and J by 5 bases, with 15 bases between the two germline ends. DNA of the CDR3: TGCAGTGCTAGACCCCTACAGGGTAATACTGAAGCTTTCTTT. Translating gives CSARPLQGNTEAFF.